This T cell receptor (beta chain) was identified during a study of read filtering for tumor transcriptome and immune sequencing. Study at large: Whole-transcriptome libraries were prepared after DNase treatment. IR-seq gave about 4.05 to 11 million TCR reads per sample; RNA-seq gave roughly 80 to 1,300.

The library was built from approximately 400 ng RNA with molecular barcoded adaptors for alpha/delta and beta/gamma chains. TCRdb reprocessed the reads with MiXCR, giving one entry per CDR3 protein. The sample lists about 38,000 distinct CDR3 sequences; 14% were seen once. Trimming removed 6 bases from V and 4 bases from J; junction bases left unmatched: 5. There are 13 residues in the CDR3. Germline V gene lookup returns CDR1 MDHEN and CDR2 SYDVKM. The receptor was derived from a donor at least 40 years old with multiple myeloma. What was sequenced was a population of CD138-negative cells sorted from bone marrow. The gene calls are TRBV28 and TRBJ2-7, with 8 bases matching TRBD1. CDR3 amino acids: CASRPGGSYEQYF. The CDR3 region has the DNA TGTGCCAGCAGGCCAGGGGGCTCTTACGAGCAGTACTTC.